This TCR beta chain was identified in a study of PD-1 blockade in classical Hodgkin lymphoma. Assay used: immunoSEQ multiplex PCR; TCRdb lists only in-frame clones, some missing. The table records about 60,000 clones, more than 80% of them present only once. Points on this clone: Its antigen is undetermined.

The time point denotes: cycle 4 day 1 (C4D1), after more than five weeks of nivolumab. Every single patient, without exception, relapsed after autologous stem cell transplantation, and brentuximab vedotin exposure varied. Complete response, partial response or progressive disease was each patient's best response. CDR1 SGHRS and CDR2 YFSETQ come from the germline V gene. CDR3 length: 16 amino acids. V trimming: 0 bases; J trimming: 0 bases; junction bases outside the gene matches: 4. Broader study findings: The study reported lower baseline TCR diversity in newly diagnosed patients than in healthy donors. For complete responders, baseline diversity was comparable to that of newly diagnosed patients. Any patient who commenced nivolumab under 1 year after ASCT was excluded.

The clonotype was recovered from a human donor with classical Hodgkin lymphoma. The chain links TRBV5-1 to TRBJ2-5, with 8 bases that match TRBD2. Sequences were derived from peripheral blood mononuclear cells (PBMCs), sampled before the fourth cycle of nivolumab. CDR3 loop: CASSLGSGGDQETQYF. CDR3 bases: TGCGCCAGCAGCTTGGGGAGCGGGGGAGACCAAGAGACCCAGTACTTC. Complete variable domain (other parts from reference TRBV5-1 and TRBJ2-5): KAGVTQTPRYLIKTRGQQVTLSCSPISGHRSVSWYQQTPGQGLQFLFEYFSETQRNKGNFPGRFSGRQFSNSRSEMNVSTLELGDSALYLCASSLGSGGDQETQYFGPGTRLLVL.